This TCR beta chain was sequenced in a study of glioma-infiltrating T cells (dated by TCRdb to the mid-2010s). Study-level background: Sequencing of TCR alpha- and beta-chain repertoires was performed on glioma tissue, on non-neoplastic brain tissue, and on matched peripheral blood mononuclear cells. Three low-grade glioma patients, roughly eight primary glioblastoma patients, and three non-glioma patients who contributed non-neoplastic brain tissue made up the paired cohort. To measure how far tissue and blood T-cell populations diverged, each tissue-infiltrating repertoire was compared against the peripheral blood repertoire of the same patient.

The investigation overall reported the following: VJ-independent divergence between tissue and blood was lower than expected in non-neoplastic patients but higher than expected in all gliomas, particularly low-grade gliomas. Very few CDR3 sequences were shared between tissue and blood, attributed to high CDR3 diversity and limited sampling. Group comparisons rested on small numbers: three non-neoplastic, three low-grade glioma and 7 or 8 glioblastoma patients.

As to this clonotype: The antigen it binds to is not known. Qualities for individual bases were not recorded, and no much larger clone is one base off.

The iRepertoire nested amplicon-rescue multiplex PCR (arm-PCR) platform was used to amplify TCR alpha and beta CDR3 regions from RNA. The input for one-step reverse transcription and amplification was roughly 95-400 ng of tissue mRNA or PBMC total RNA. Following bead purification, Illumina adapters were added by a secondary multiplex PCR, and libraries between 200 and 400 bp were gel-purified. Demultiplexing relied on internal 6-nucleotide barcodes carried by the libraries. Sequencing of libraries was performed on an Illumina MiSeq with 2x220 or 2x250 nucleotide paired-end reads. The source study handled its data this way. Paired reads were merged with FLASH 1.2.11 and aligned to the GRCh37 human genome with BWA-MEM before extracting TRA and TRB reads. An IMGT-derived reference of cassette sequences and CDR3 motifs, with pseudogenes included, was used for V and J assignment. Three-frame translation of reads was performed, and productive CDR3s were defined as those with a C...FGXG motif and no stop codons. Clonotypes were defined as unique combinations of V-J cassette pair and CDR3 amino acid sequence. Reads were filtered by Hamming distance, with the threshold set by the sequence error rate of each sample in mapped regions. TCRdb handled the public reads itself, with Q25 trimming in fastp and clone calling in MiXCR, and kept productive beta chains. One record per CDR3 amino acid sequence lists the most common genes and DNA. The V and J calls reflect TCRdb's pipeline rather than the authors' work. This sample lists about 89,000 distinct CDR3 sequences; roughly 23% were detected once. About 6.7% of the sample belongs to the ten largest clones.

V has 4 bases trimmed and J has 1 base trimmed; junction bases matching no gene number 2. The germline V gene encodes CDR1 SGDLS and CDR2 YYNGEE. Its CDR3 holds 14 amino acids, cysteine through phenylalanine. The CDR3 DNA has 42 bases and is translated from base 1. Sequencing used glioma tissue, nonneoplastic brain tissue, or PBMCs (not recorded which). The rearranged chain carries TRBV9 and TRBJ1-3, and 7 junction bases match TRBD1. The source of this sequence is a human donor with low-grade glioma or glioblastoma, undergoing nonglioma brain surgery, or in good health (not recorded which). The CDR3 region has the sequence CASSRGLSGNTIYF. The nucleotide sequence reads TGTGCCAGCAGCAGGGGGCTTTCTGGAAACACCATATATTTT.